Listed below are T cell receptor beta chains from one sample, sequenced in a study of metastatic and nonmetastatic thyroid tumors. TCRdb reanalyzed the PCR reads via MiXCR. The top ten hold under 7.5% of the sample, which has 27,000 or so clones, over 15% seen once. Sequenced input: blood. The receptors come from a male donor with papillary thyroid cancer or a benign thyroid nodule (not recorded which). Some clones in this sample may be carry-over from other donors' samples. Both conserved end residues are part of each CDR3. Fields, in order: V gene, J gene, clone size, D gene, CDR3 DNA, CDR3 protein. D genes are given only for firm matches. Some rows have no size entry. The others give once, few or many, or a class for an expanded clone.

V gene: TRBV5-1; J gene: TRBJ2-1; clone size: once; D gene: TRBD2; CDR3 DNA: TGCGCCAGCAGCTTGGTTGGGACTAGCGGGAGCAATGAGCAGTTCTTC; CDR3 protein: CASSLVGTSGSNEQFF
V gene: TRBV5-4; J gene: TRBJ1-5; clone size: many; D gene: NA; CDR3 DNA: TGTGCCAGCAGCTTGGAGGTTCGTCAGCTATTACAAGTGAATCAGCCCCAGCATTTT; CDR3 protein: CASSLEVRQLLQVNQPQHF
V gene: TRBV20-1; J gene: TRBJ2-7; clone size: NA; D gene: TRBD2; CDR3 DNA: TGCAGTGCTAGGACTTTTATGAGCGGGGAAGCCTACGAGCAGTACTTC; CDR3 protein: CSARTFMSGEAYEQYF
V gene: TRBV29-1; J gene: TRBJ2-7; clone size: few; D gene: TRBD2; CDR3 DNA: TGCAGCGTTGCGGAGTGGGCGGGAGCAATTTCCTACGAGCAGTACTTC; CDR3 protein: CSVAEWAGAISYEQYF
V gene: TRBV6-1; J gene: TRBJ1-2; clone size: NA; D gene: NA; CDR3 DNA: TGTGCCAGCAAAGGGGGGGCTAACTATGGCTACACCTTC; CDR3 protein: CASKGGANYGYTF
V gene: TRBV20-1; J gene: TRBJ1-4; clone size: many; D gene: NA; CDR3 DNA: TGCAGTGCACCGGGGGCAACTAATGAAAAACTGTTTTTT; CDR3 protein: CSAPGATNEKLFF
V gene: TRBV20-1; J gene: TRBJ2-7; clone size: many; D gene: NA; CDR3 DNA: TGCAGTGCTAGAGTGGCCAGCTACTACGAGCAGTACTTC; CDR3 protein: CSARVASYYEQYF
V gene: TRBV6-2/TRBV6-3; J gene: TRBJ2-1; clone size: many; D gene: NA; CDR3 DNA: TGTGCCAGCAGTTACTCGAGGGAGAGCTCCTACAATGAGCAGTTCTTC; CDR3 protein: CASSYSRESSYNEQFF
V gene: TRBV7-7; J gene: TRBJ1-5; clone size: many; D gene: NA; CDR3 DNA: TGTGCTAGCAGCTTGGGGGCTAGTCAGCCCCAGCATTTT; CDR3 protein: CASSLGASQPQHF
V gene: TRBV29-1; J gene: TRBJ1-1; clone size: many; D gene: NA; CDR3 DNA: TGCAGCGTTGGAAGGGCTATGAACACTGAAGCTTTCTTT; CDR3 protein: CSVGRAMNTEAFF
V gene: TRBV4-2; J gene: TRBJ1-2; clone size: NA; D gene: NA; CDR3 DNA: TGTGCCAGCAGCCAGGATGGGGGAAGGGACTATGGCTACACCTTC; CDR3 protein: CASSQDGGRDYGYTF
V gene: TRBV5-1; J gene: TRBJ2-1; clone size: many; D gene: NA; CDR3 DNA: TGCGCCAGCGGCCGGGAGCAGCGCGGCGATGAGCAGTTCTTC; CDR3 protein: CASGREQRGDEQFF
V gene: TRBV2; J gene: TRBJ2-3; clone size: many; D gene: NA; CDR3 DNA: TGTGCCAGCAGGCCTTTTGGGGCTTACCACCAAGATACGCAGTATTTT; CDR3 protein: CASRPFGAYHQDTQYF
V gene: TRBV7-9; J gene: TRBJ1-1; clone size: many; D gene: TRBD1; CDR3 DNA: TGTGCCAGCAGCTTAGGGCAGGGGGCGGGAGCTTTCTTT; CDR3 protein: CASSLGQGAGAFF
V gene: TRBV6-2/TRBV6-3; J gene: TRBJ2-2; clone size: many; D gene: NA; CDR3 DNA: TGTGCCACCCTCCTTAACGTCGGCGGGGAGCTGTTTTTT; CDR3 protein: CATLLNVGGELFF
V gene: TRBV28; J gene: TRBJ2-1; clone size: many; D gene: NA; CDR3 DNA: TGTGCCAGCAGTTTTGCTCGCGGGACCGGTACCAATGAGCAGTTCTTC; CDR3 protein: CASSFARGTGTNEQFF
V gene: TRBV20-1; J gene: TRBJ2-3; clone size: many; D gene: NA; CDR3 DNA: TGCAGTGCTAGAGGCGGGACTGTGGGTACGCAGTATTTT; CDR3 protein: CSARGGTVGTQYF
V gene: TRBV6-1; J gene: TRBJ2-1; clone size: medium-sized; D gene: TRBD2; CDR3 DNA: TGTGCCAGCTCGCTAGCGGCCTCCTACAATGAGCAGTTCTTC; CDR3 protein: CASSLAASYNEQFF
V gene: TRBV6-1; J gene: TRBJ2-7; clone size: few; D gene: TRBD2; CDR3 DNA: TGTGCCAGCAGGACTAGCGGGAGGGCCTACGAGCAGTACTTC; CDR3 protein: CASRTSGRAYEQYF
V gene: TRBV4-1; J gene: TRBJ2-3; clone size: many; D gene: TRBD2; CDR3 DNA: TGCGCCAGCCGCCGAGCGGGAGGCACAGATACGCAGTATTTT; CDR3 protein: CASRRAGGTDTQYF
V gene: TRBV29-1; J gene: TRBJ2-2; clone size: many; D gene: NA; CDR3 DNA: TGCAGCGCGGGGCATGGGTCCGCCGGGGAGCTGTTTTTT; CDR3 protein: CSAGHGSAGELFF
V gene: TRBV18; J gene: TRBJ2-7; clone size: many; D gene: TRBD2; CDR3 DNA: TGTGCCAGCTCTCCTCCGGCGGGAGCCTACGAGCAGTACTTC; CDR3 protein: CASSPPAGAYEQYF
V gene: TRBV18; J gene: TRBJ2-1; clone size: many; D gene: TRBD2; CDR3 DNA: TGTGCCAGCTCCCCGACTAGCGGGTTCGGTGGTGAGCAGTTCTTC; CDR3 protein: CASSPTSGFGGEQFF
V gene: TRBV27; J gene: TRBJ2-1; clone size: many; D gene: TRBD2; CDR3 DNA: TGTGCCAGCAGTTTATCCCCTAGCGGGAGGGGAGGGTCCTACAATGAGCAGTTCTTC; CDR3 protein: CASSLSPSGRGGSYNEQFF
V gene: TRBV30; J gene: TRBJ1-1; clone size: NA; D gene: NA; CDR3 DNA: TGTGCCTGGAGTGTAGTACCAGGCACTGAAGCTTTCTTT; CDR3 protein: CAWSVVPGTEAFF
V gene: TRBV7-3; J gene: TRBJ1-2; clone size: many; D gene: NA; CDR3 DNA: TGTGCCAGCAGCCCCGGACCGGCTACTAACTATGGCTACACCTTC; CDR3 protein: CASSPGPATNYGYTF
V gene: TRBV5-8; J gene: TRBJ1-1; clone size: many; D gene: NA; CDR3 DNA: TGTGCCAGCAGCTGGAAGAGAACTGAAGCTTTCTTT; CDR3 protein: CASSWKRTEAFF
V gene: TRBV6-1; J gene: TRBJ2-5; clone size: NA; D gene: NA; CDR3 DNA: TGTGCCAGCAACCTCAACACGTATACCCAGTACTTC; CDR3 protein: CASNLNTYTQYF
V gene: TRBV11-2; J gene: TRBJ2-5; clone size: many; D gene: NA; CDR3 DNA: TGTGCCAGCAGCTTAGAAATCCAAGAGACCCAGTACTTC; CDR3 protein: CASSLEIQETQYF
V gene: TRBV4-1; J gene: TRBJ2-3; clone size: many; D gene: NA; CDR3 DNA: TGCGCCAGCAGTCAAGATAGAAAGGGTCAAGATACGCAGTATTTT; CDR3 protein: CASSQDRKGQDTQYF
V gene: TRBV4-1; J gene: TRBJ1-5; clone size: many; D gene: TRBD1; CDR3 DNA: TGCGCCAGCAGCCAGGACAGGGGGAATCAGCCCCAGCATTTT; CDR3 protein: CASSQDRGNQPQHF
V gene: TRBV3-1; J gene: TRBJ2-5; clone size: many; D gene: NA; CDR3 DNA: TGTGCCAGCAGCCGGAGGGGCAGTTCAGAGGCCCAGTACTTC; CDR3 protein: CASSRRGSSEAQYF
V gene: TRBV4-1; J gene: TRBJ2-2; clone size: many; D gene: NA; CDR3 DNA: TGCGCCAGCAGCCAGGTGGACATGGGATTTCCAACCGGGGAGCTGTTTTTT; CDR3 protein: CASSQVDMGFPTGELFF
V gene: TRBV28; J gene: TRBJ1-6; clone size: medium-sized; D gene: NA; CDR3 DNA: TGTGCCAGCAGACTGAGACAGTATAATTCACCCCTCCACTTT; CDR3 protein: CASRLRQYNSPLHF
V gene: TRBV5-4; J gene: TRBJ2-7; clone size: many; D gene: TRBD1; CDR3 DNA: TGTGCCAGCAGCTGGGACAGCGGCTACGAGCAGTACTTC; CDR3 protein: CASSWDSGYEQYF
V gene: TRBV11-2; J gene: TRBJ2-1; clone size: NA; D gene: NA; CDR3 DNA: TGTGCCAGCAGCTTCTTTGGGGAAGGAAGTGAGCAGTTCTTC; CDR3 protein: CASSFFGEGSEQFF
V gene: TRBV11-2; J gene: TRBJ2-1; clone size: once; D gene: TRBD2; CDR3 DNA: TGTTCCAGCAGCCACGACCGGGAGGCCCCCTACAATGAGCAGTTCTTC; CDR3 protein: CSSSHDREAPYNEQFF
V gene: TRBV13; J gene: TRBJ2-1; clone size: many; D gene: TRBD1; CDR3 DNA: TGTGCCAGCAGCTCGACAGGGGACTCCTACAATGAGCAGTTCTTC; CDR3 protein: CASSSTGDSYNEQFF
V gene: TRBV20-1; J gene: TRBJ2-2; clone size: once; D gene: NA; CDR3 DNA: TGCAGTGCTAGAGATCCTGAACTCCCGAACACCGGGGAGCTGTTTTTT; CDR3 protein: CSARDPELPNTGELFF
V gene: TRBV27; J gene: TRBJ2-7; clone size: few; D gene: NA; CDR3 DNA: TGTGCCGGCAGTTCGGGGGGCCCGAGCTCATACGAGCAGTACTTC; CDR3 protein: CAGSSGGPSSYEQYF
V gene: TRBV11-2; J gene: TRBJ1-1; clone size: many; D gene: NA; CDR3 DNA: TGTGCCAGCAGCTTAGGGGGAGGGAACACTGAAGCTTTCTTT; CDR3 protein: CASSLGGGNTEAFF